This T cell receptor (beta chain) is from a study of T-cell reconstitution after alpha-beta-depleted transplantation in children. Unique molecular identifiers tagged the TCRbeta library. MiXCR, applied by TCRdb to the PCR reads, yields one record per CDR3 protein. The data show approximately 290,000 distinct CDR3 sequences, 11% seen once. Trimming stripped 6 bases from V and 8 bases from J, with 19 bases between. The CDR3 extends over 14 amino acids. Germline values: CDR1 LNHDA, CDR2 SQIVND (reference sequence). This clonotype was picked up a small number of times. No antigen is known for it. Findings and limits, study-wide: The study traced high day-60 TCRbeta diversity in some patients to surviving recipient T cells and thymic progenitors. A year had passed since transplant, and T-cell counts and diversity by then came mostly from newly produced T cells. About two months after transplant, alpha-beta T cells reportedly came from several hundred expanded graft clones.

The receptor comes from a male patient aged 2 to 9 who had a stem cell transplant for chronic granulomatous disease, so the T cells may come from the graft donor. This sample comprised peripheral blood, obtained 180 days after TCRalphabeta/CD19-depleted stem cell transplant. The genes are TRBV19 and TRBJ1-2; D is unresolved. The CDR3 DNA sequence: TGTGCCAGTAGCCGTTCGGCCCCGTCGGGAGGCTACACCTTC. It specifies CASSRSAPSGGYTF.